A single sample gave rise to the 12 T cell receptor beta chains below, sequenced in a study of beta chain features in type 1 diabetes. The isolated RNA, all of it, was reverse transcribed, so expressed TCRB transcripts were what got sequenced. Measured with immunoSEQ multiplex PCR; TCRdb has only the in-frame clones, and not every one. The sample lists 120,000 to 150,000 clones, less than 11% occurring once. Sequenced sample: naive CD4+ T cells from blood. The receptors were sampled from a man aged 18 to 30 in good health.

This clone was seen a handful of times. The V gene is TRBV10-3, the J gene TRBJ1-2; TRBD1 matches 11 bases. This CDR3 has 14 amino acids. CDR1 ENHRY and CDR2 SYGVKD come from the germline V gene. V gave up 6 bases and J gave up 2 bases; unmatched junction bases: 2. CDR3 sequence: CAIRGQGANYGYTF. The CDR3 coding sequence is TGTGCCATCAGAGGACAGGGGGCGAACTATGGCTACACCTTC.

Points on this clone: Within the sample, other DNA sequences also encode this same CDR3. CDR3 sequence reads: CASSVGGGITDTQYF. CDR3 in DNA: TGTGCCAGCAGCGTAGGGGGGGGGATCACAGATACGCAGTATTTT. This chain connects TRBV9 to TRBJ2-3; 7 positions match TRBD2. The CDR3 runs to 15 residues. Unmatched junction bases numbered 3, after V lost 0 bases and J lost 2 bases. Germline V gene sequence: CDR1 SGDLS, CDR2 YYNGEE.

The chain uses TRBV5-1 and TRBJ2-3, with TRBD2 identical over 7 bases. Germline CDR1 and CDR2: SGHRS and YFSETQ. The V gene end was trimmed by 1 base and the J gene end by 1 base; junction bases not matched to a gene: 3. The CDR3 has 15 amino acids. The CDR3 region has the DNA TGCGCCAGCAGCTTGATGCTAGCGGGCACAGATACGCAGTATTTT. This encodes CASSLMLAGTDTQYF.

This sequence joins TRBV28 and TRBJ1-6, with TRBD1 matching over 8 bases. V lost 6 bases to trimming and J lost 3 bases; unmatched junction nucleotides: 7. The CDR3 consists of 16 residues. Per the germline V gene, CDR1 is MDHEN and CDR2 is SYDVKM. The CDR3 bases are TGTGCCAGCAGGGATGCGGGGACAGGCTATAATTCACCCCTCCACTTT. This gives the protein CASRDAGTGYNSPLHF. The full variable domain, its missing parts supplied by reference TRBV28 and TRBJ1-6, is DVKVTQSSRYLVKRTGEKVFLECVQDMDHENMFWYRQDPGLGLRLIYFSYDVKMKEKGDIPEGYSVSREKKERFSLILESASTNQTSMYLCASRDAGTGYNSPLHFGNGTRLTVT.

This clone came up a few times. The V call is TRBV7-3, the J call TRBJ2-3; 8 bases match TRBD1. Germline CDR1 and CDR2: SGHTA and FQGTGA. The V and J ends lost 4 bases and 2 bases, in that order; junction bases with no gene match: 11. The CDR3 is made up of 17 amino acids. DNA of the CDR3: TGTGCCAGCAGCTCCCCTCGGGACAGGAGACACACAGATACGCAGTATTTT. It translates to CASSSPRDRRHTDTQYF.

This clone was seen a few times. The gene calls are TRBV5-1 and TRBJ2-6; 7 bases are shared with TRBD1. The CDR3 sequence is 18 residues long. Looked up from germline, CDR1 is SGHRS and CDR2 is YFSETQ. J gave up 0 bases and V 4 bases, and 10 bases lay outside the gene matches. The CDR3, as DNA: TGCGCCAGCAGCCAGACCACAGGGGCGAGCTCTGGGGCCAACGTCCTGACTTTC. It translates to CASSQTTGASSGANVLTF.

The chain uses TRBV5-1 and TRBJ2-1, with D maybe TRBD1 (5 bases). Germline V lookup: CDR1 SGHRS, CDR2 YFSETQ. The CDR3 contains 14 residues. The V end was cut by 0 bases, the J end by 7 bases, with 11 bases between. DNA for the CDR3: TGCGCCAGCAGCTTGGCGTTGTCAGGGAATGAGCAGTTCTTC. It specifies CASSLALSGNEQFF. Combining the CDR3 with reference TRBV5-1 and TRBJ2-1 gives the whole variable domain KAGVTQTPRYLIKTRGQQVTLSCSPISGHRSVSWYQQTPGQGLQFLFEYFSETQRNKGNFPGRFSGRQFSNSRSEMNVSTLELGDSALYLCASSLALSGNEQFFGPGTRLTVL.

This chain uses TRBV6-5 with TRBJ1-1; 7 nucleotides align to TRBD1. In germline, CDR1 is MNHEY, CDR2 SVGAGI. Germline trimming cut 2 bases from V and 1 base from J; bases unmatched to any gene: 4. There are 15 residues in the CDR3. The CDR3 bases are TGTGCCAGCAGTTACGAAAACAGGGGGAACACTGAAGCTTTCTTT. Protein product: CASSYENRGNTEAFF.

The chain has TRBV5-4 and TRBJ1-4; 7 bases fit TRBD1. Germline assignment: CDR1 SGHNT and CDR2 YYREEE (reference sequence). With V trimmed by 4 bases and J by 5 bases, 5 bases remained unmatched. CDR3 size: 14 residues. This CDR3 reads CASSPGTANEKLFF. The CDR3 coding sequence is TGTGCCAGCAGCCCCGGGACAGCGAATGAAAAACTGTTTTTT.

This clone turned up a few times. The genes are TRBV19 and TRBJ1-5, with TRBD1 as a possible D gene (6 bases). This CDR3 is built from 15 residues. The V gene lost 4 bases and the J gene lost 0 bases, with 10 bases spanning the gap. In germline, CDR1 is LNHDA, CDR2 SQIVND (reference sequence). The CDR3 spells CASSTTGPSNQPQHF. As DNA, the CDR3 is TGTGCCAGTAGTACAACAGGGCCTAGCAATCAGCCCCAGCATTTT.

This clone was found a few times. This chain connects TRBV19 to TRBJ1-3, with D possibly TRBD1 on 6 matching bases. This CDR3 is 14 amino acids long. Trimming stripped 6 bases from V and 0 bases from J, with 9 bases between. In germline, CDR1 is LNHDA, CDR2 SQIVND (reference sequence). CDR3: CASRDRDSGNTIYF. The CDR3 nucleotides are TGTGCCAGTAGGGACAGAGACTCTGGAAACACCATATATTTT.

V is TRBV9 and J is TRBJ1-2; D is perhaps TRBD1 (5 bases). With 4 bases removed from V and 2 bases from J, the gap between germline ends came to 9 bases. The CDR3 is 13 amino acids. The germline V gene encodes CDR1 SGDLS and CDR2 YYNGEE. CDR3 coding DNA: TGTGCCAGCAGCCCGGACAAGAACTATGGCTACACCTTC. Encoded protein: CASSPDKNYGYTF.